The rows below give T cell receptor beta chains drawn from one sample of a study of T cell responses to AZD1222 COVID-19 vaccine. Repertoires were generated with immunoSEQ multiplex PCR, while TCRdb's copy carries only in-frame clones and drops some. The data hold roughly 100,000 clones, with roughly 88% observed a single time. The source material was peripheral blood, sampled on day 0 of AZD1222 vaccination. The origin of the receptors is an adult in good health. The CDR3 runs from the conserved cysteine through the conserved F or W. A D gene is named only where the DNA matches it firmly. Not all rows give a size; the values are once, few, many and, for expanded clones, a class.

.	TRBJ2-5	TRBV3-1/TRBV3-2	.	CASSQGGARVDIETQYF	TGTGCCAGCAGCCAAGGGGGGGCAAGGGTAGACATAGAGACCCAGTACTTC
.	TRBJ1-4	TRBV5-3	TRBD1	CARSYLRDRSSSSNEKLFF	TGTGCCAGAAGCTACTTACGGGACAGGTCATCATCCAGTAATGAAAAACTGTTTTTT
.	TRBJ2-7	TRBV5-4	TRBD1	CASSETGTYEQYF	TGTGCCAGCAGCGAGACAGGGACCTACGAGCAGTACTTC
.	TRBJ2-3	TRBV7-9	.	CASSLGRDTQYF	TGTGCCAGCAGCTTAGGGAGAGATACGCAGTATTTT
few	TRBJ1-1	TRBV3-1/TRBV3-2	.	CASSPEPGIREAFF	TGTGCCAGCAGCCCAGAACCAGGGATACGTGAAGCTTTCTTT
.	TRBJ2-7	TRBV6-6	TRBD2	CATFRGGWEQYF	TGTGCCACCTTTCGGGGGGGGTGGGAGCAGTACTTC
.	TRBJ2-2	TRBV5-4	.	CASSLPRGANTGELFF	TGTGCCAGCAGCTTGCCCCGAGGGGCGAACACCGGGGAGCTGTTTTTT
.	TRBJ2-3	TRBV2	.	CASLQEIVTDTQYF	TGTGCCAGCCTCCAGGAAATTGTCACAGATACGCAGTATTTT
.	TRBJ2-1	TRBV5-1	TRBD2	CASSLVGGGNNEQFF	TGCGCCAGCAGCTTGGTTGGCGGGGGGAACAATGAGCAGTTCTTC
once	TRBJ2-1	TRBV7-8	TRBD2	CASLVGGRGSSYNEQFF	TGTGCCAGCCTCGTAGGTGGGCGGGGGAGCTCCTACAATGAGCAGTTCTTC
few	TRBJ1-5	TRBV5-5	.	CASSSGSELLAQHF	TGTGCCAGCAGCTCAGGCTCGGAGCTACTAGCCCAGCATTTT
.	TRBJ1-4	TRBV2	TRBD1	CASKRGLWTNEKLFF	TGTGCCAGCAAAAGGGGGCTATGGACTAATGAAAAACTGTTTTTT
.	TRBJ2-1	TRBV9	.	CASSVEGGLYNEQFF	TGTGCCAGCAGCGTAGAGGGGGGACTTTACAATGAGCAGTTCTTC
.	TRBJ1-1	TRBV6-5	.	CASRRGSTEAFF	TGTGCCAGCAGGCGGGGGTCCACTGAAGCTTTCTTT
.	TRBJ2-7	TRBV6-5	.	CASSSRGGRSYEQYF	TGTGCCAGCAGTTCAAGGGGGGGCAGGTCCTACGAGCAGTACTTC
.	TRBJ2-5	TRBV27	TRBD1	CASSLGNRGGETQYF	TGTGCCAGCAGTTTAGGGAACAGGGGTGGAGAGACCCAGTACTTC
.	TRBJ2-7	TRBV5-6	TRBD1	CASSLAGTGYYEQYF	TGTGCCAGCAGCTTGGCCGGGACAGGGTACTACGAGCAGTACTTC
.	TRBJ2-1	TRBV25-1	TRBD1	CASTSNLGQGWVEQFF	TGTGCCAGCACGTCGAATTTGGGACAGGGATGGGTTGAGCAGTTCTTC
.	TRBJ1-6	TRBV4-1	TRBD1	CASSQTQTGSNSPLHF	TGCGCCAGCAGCCAAACCCAGACAGGGTCGAATTCACCCCTCCACTTT
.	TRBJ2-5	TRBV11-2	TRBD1	CASSPSTGRGETQYF	TGTGCCAGCAGCCCATCGACAGGGCGTGGGGAGACCCAGTACTTC
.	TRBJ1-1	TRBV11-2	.	CASSSILGTEAFF	TGTGCCAGCAGCTCAATCCTGGGGACTGAAGCTTTCTTT
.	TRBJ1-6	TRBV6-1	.	CASSEALRYRETHSPLHF	TGTGCCAGCAGTGAAGCGCTTCGCTACAGGGAGACACATTCACCCCTCCACTTT
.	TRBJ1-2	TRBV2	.	CASSPRAALGMDGYTF	TGTGCCAGCAGCCCTCGGGCAGCTCTCGGTATGGATGGCTACACCTTC
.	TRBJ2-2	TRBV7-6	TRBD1	CASSLTGTANTGELFF	TGTGCCAGCAGCTTAACCGGGACAGCGAACACCGGGGAGCTGTTTTTT
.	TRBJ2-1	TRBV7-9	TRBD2	CASSGGGSSYNEQFF	TGTGCCAGCAGTGGCGGGGGGAGCTCCTACAATGAGCAGTTCTTC
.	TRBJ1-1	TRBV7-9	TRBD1	CASSSRTGGGTEAFF	TGTGCCAGCAGCTCCAGGACAGGCGGGGGCACTGAAGCTTTCTTT
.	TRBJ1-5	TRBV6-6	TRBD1	CAIKQGVNQPQHF	TGTGCCATCAAGCAGGGGGTGAATCAGCCCCAGCATTTT
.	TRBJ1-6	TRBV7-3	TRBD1	CASSLIGAGQGKSSALHF	TGTGCCAGCAGCTTAATTGGGGCTGGACAGGGGAAAAGTTCGGCCCTCCACTTT
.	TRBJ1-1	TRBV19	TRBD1	CASKGTAAVLMNTEAFF	TGTGCCAGTAAGGGGACAGCGGCGGTTTTGATGAACACTGAAGCTTTCTTT
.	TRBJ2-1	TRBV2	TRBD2	CASCGIPSGGANEQFF	TGTGCCAGCTGTGGTATCCCTAGCGGGGGGGCCAATGAGCAGTTCTTC
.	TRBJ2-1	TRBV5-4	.	CASRVDSNEQFF	TGTGCCAGCAGGGTAGATTCTAATGAGCAGTTCTTC
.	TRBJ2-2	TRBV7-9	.	CASSDVFNTGELFF	TGTGCCAGCAGCGACGTGTTTAACACCGGGGAGCTGTTTTTT
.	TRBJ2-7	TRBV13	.	CASSLGSSSYEQYF	TGTGCCAGCAGCTTAGGGTCAAGCTCCTACGAGCAGTACTTC
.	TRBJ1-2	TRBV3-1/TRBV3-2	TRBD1	CASSHGTGTNYGYTF	TGTGCCAGCAGCCATGGGACAGGGACTAACTATGGCTACACCTTC
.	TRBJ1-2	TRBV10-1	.	CASSDSDYGYTF	TGCGCCAGCAGTGACAGTGACTATGGCTACACCTTC
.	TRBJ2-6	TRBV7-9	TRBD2	CASRPLAGGPSSGANVLTF	TGTGCCAGCAGGCCACTAGCGGGGGGGCCAAGCTCTGGGGCCAACGTCCTGACTTTC
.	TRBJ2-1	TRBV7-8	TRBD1	CASSRQGASSYNEQFF	TGTGCCAGCAGCCGACAGGGGGCGAGCTCCTACAATGAGCAGTTCTTC
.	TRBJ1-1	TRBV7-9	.	CASSAQTGGMNTEAFF	TGTGCCAGCAGCGCCCAGACAGGCGGAATGAACACTGAAGCTTTCTTT
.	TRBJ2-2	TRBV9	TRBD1	CASSSSLRQGDTGELFF	TGTGCCAGCAGCTCGAGCCTCCGACAGGGGGACACCGGGGAGCTGTTTTTT